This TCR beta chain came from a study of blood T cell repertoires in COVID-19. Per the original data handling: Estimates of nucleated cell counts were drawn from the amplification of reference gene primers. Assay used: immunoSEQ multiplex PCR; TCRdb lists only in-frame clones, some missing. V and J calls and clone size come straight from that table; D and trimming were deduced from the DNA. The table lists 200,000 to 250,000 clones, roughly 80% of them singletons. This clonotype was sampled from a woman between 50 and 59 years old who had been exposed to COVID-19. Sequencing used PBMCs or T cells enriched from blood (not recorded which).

The CDR3 is CASSRGSGNTIYF. The CDR3 DNA reads TGTGCCAGCTCCAGGGGGTCGGGAAACACCATATATTTT. The chain combines TRBV6-6 with TRBJ1-3; 7 positions match TRBD1. V shed 8 bases, J shed 4 bases, and the junction held 5 bases outside the gene matches. The length of the CDR3 is 13 residues. The germline gives CDR1 MNHNY, CDR2 SVGAGI (reference sequence).